The following is a TCR beta chain sequence with its context. This sample was taken from a study of T cell responses to AZD1222 COVID-19 vaccine. In the study overall: Second-dose intervals of approximately 4 or approximately 12 weeks were pooled.

J lost 5 bases, V lost 0 bases, and 7 bases had no gene match. From germline, CDR1 is MNHEY and CDR2 SVGAGI. The CDR3 has 16 amino acids. Method: immunoSEQ multiplex PCR; TCRdb's copy keeps in-frame clones and lacks some. The sample includes roughly 100,000 clones, about 89% of them seen just once. The chain is built from TRBV6-5 and TRBJ2-1; 7 bases fit TRBD2. The material was peripheral blood, obtained on day 0 of AZD1222 vaccination. This clonotype originated in an adult in good health. The CDR3, as DNA: TGTGCCAGCAGTTACTCCTTAGGACTAGTCCACAATGAGCAGTTCTTC. It translates to CASSYSLGLVHNEQFF.